The 9 T cell receptor beta chains given below trace back to one sample, sequenced in a study of blood T cell repertoires in COVID-19. Sequencing was performed with immunoSEQ multiplex PCR; in TCRdb, only in-frame clones are kept and a portion is missing. Among 53,000 or so clones, approximately 80% were seen once, and the ten largest hold roughly two fifths. Sequenced sample: peripheral blood. The origin of the receptors is a man between 65 and 79 years old with active or convalescent COVID-19.

This clone was seen a few times. V usage is TRBV7-2 and J usage is TRBJ2-7; no reliable D call. CDR1 and CDR2 from the germline V gene are SGHTA and FQGNSA. The CDR3 totals 13 residues. V lost 1 base and J 1 base, leaving 5 bases between the germline ends. CDR3 region: CASSLGRSYEQYF. In DNA, the CDR3 is TGTGCCAGCAGCTTAGGCAGGTCCTACGAGCAGTACTTC.

This clone occurred a few times. The V call is TRBV7-8, the J call TRBJ1-3; 8 nucleotides match TRBD1. The junction had 13 bases not matched to a gene; V was cut back by 5 bases and J by 1 base. This CDR3 has 18 residues. Germline assignment: CDR1 SGHVS and CDR2 FQNEAQ. Written as DNA, the CDR3 is TGTGCCAGCAGCCCCGGACAGGGCCGCATACTTTCTGGAAACACCATATATTTT. Translation: CASSPGQGRILSGNTIYF.

The chain employs TRBV27 and TRBJ1-2; TRBD1 aligns across 9 bases. The V gene end was trimmed by 5 bases and the J gene end by 10 bases; junction bases not matched to a gene: 17. The CDR3 has 16 amino acids. Germline lookup yields CDR1 MNHEY and CDR2 SMNVEV (reference sequence). CDR3 in amino acids: CASSPAVLDRGTTYTF. The CDR3 coding sequence is TGTGCCAGCAGTCCCGCGGTCTTGGACAGGGGAACTACCTACACCTTC.

In its sample, this clone was seen a few times. The chain employs TRBV10-3 and TRBJ1-2; 9 nucleotides line up with TRBD1. The junction had 12 bases not matched to a gene; V was cut back by 5 bases and J by 8 bases. Germline CDR1 and CDR2: ENHRY and SYGVKD. The CDR3 is 15 residues long. Here the CDR3 reads CAISKAGTGTEGYTF. The CDR3 nucleotides are TGTGCCATCAGTAAGGCCGGGACAGGGACAGAAGGCTACACCTTC.

The rearrangement links TRBV27 to TRBJ2-2, with 7 nucleotides matching TRBD2. Losses at the gene ends were 2 bases for V and 3 bases for J; bases not matched to a gene: 12. The V gene's germline CDR1 is MNHEY and CDR2 SMNVEV (reference sequence). The CDR3 is 18 amino acids. The CDR3 coding sequence is TGTGCCAGCAGTTTAAACGGGGGGAGTGTTTTGGACACCGGGGAGCTGTTTTTT. Its translation: CASSLNGGSVLDTGELFF.

The chain has TRBV29-1 and TRBJ1-4; D is undetermined. CDR1 and CDR2 from the germline V gene are SQVTM and ANQGSEA. The ends were cut back, 3 bases at V and 5 bases at J, with 10 bases in the middle. The CDR3 is 13 residues long. The CDR3 nucleotides read TGCAGCGTTGAGCCAGCCGGGAATGAAAAACTGTTTTTT. Its protein is CSVEPAGNEKLFF.

The chain uses TRBV29-1 and TRBJ2-2; possibly TRBD2 for D (5 bases). From germline, CDR1 is SQVTM and CDR2 ANQGSEA. V lost 5 bases and J lost 1, with 11 bases in between. The CDR3 is 14 amino acids. The CDR3 region is CSVPGRGNTGELFF. The DNA for the CDR3 is TGCAGCGTTCCAGGCCGGGGGAACACCGGGGAGCTGTTTTTT.

V and J are TRBV6-5 and TRBJ1-6; a weak D match, TRBD1 (5 bases). Trimming took 8 bases from V and 9 from J, leaving 11 bases between them. The germline V gene encodes CDR1 MNHEY and CDR2 SVGAGI. This CDR3 is built from 12 residues. As DNA, the CDR3 is TGTGCCAGCCGGGAGGGGAGTTCACCCCTCCACTTT. As protein: CASREGSSPLHF.

The gene calls are TRBV6-4 and TRBJ1-1, with D perhaps TRBD1 (5 bases). Trimming left V 6 bases short and J 2 bases short, with 10 bases between. The CDR3 is 13 amino acids. The V gene's germline CDR1 is MRHNA and CDR2 SNTAGT. CDR3 nucleotide sequence: TGTGCCAGCAGCCCGGACATTAACACTGAAGCTTTCTTT. Protein sequence: CASSPDINTEAFF.